The present T cell receptor (beta chain) was sequenced within a study of chemoradiotherapy in HPV16-positive cancers. Trimming shortened V by 4 bases and J by 4 bases, and 14 bases separated the two germline ends. CDR3 length equals 15 residues. CDR1 and CDR2 from the germline V gene are SGHTA and FQGNSA. Libraries were prepared by immunoSEQ multiplex PCR; TCRdb keeps only in-frame clonotypes and omits some of them. Of about 5,600 clones listed, 70% to 85% are singletons. The source was tumor tissue, collected from a patient who underwent chemoradiotherapy. This chain connects TRBV7-2 to TRBJ2-1; weak D call: TRBD2 (5 bases). This TCR derives from a human donor with HPV-associated anogenital cancer. DNA of the CDR3: TGTGCCAGCAGCTCCCCGGGCGGGCCTTACAATGAGCAGTTCTTC. This sequence encodes CASSSPGGPYNEQFF.